The 12 T cell receptor beta chains listed next were all sequenced from one sample in a study of T-cell memory formation after mild COVID-19. Each CDR3 protein gets one entry after TCRdb re-called the 5' RACE reads with MiXCR. The sample consists of 350,000 to 500,000 distinct CDR3 sequences, approximately 19% of them appearing once. Sequenced input: PBMCs or a T cell subset sorted from them (not recorded which). The receptors were sampled from a man aged 18 to 35 who had mild COVID-19 (a few samples of this study predate the infection). Cell type and time point are not known.

This clonotype was detected a few times. The CDR3 DNA is TGTGCCAGCAGCTCCTACTACAGGGGAGACACCATATATTTT. Translation: CASSSYYRGDTIYF. The chain links TRBV5-4 to TRBJ1-3, with TRBD1 matching over 7 bases. CDR1 is SGHNT, CDR2 YYREEE, per germline (reference sequence). CDR3 length equals 14 residues. J was trimmed by 8 bases and V by 3 bases; bases with no gene match: 8.

This chain connects TRBV4-2 to TRBJ1-4; D unclear. Trimming took 0 bases from V and 4 from J, leaving 6 bases between them. Germline lookup yields CDR1 LGHNA and CDR2 YNFKEQ. CDR3 size: 14 residues. CDR3 DNA sequence: TGTGCCAGCAGCCAAGATCGAATTAATGAAAAACTGTTTTTT. Amino acids: CASSQDRINEKLFF.

This clonotype was observed many times. This chain joins TRBV7-9 and TRBJ1-5; 8 bases line up with TRBD1. The trim removed 5 bases at V and 2 bases at J, leaving 2 bases unmatched. Germline CDR1 is SEHNR and CDR2 is FQNEAQ (reference sequence). The CDR3 sequence is 14 residues long. The CDR3 sequence: CASSTTGGNQPQHF. DNA of the CDR3: TGTGCCAGCAGCACGACAGGGGGCAATCAGCCCCAGCATTTT.

The chain is built from TRBV4-3 and TRBJ2-1; possible D gene TRBD2, 6 bases. The CDR3 is 15 amino acids. Looked up from germline, CDR1 is LGHNA and CDR2 is YSLEER. Trimming removed 0 bases from V and 3 bases from J, with 9 bases in between. CDR3 coding DNA: TGCGCCAGCAGCCAAGAGGGGCGGGGCTACAATGAGCAGTTCTTC. Translating it yields CASSQEGRGYNEQFF.

This clonotype was seen just once. The V and J genes are TRBV6-5 and TRBJ1-2, with 7 nucleotides matching TRBD1. This CDR3 contains 14 residues. The germline V gene has CDR1 MNHEY and CDR2 SVGAGI. After removal of 4 bases from V and 2 bases from J, the junction contained 4 bases not matched to a gene. CDR3 DNA: TGTGCCAGCAGTTCCTACAGGGGAAACTATGGCTACACCTTC. Its protein product is CASSSYRGNYGYTF.

This clonotype was seen a handful of times. This chain links TRBV27 with TRBJ1-2; D is uncertain. Germline-derived CDR1 and CDR2 are MNHEY and SMNVEV (reference sequence). The CDR3 sequence is 14 residues long. Deletions cut 5 bases from V and 4 bases from J, with 14 bases between. The CDR3 spells CASSPHQAPYGYTF. The CDR3 DNA is TGTGCCAGCAGTCCGCACCAGGCCCCCTATGGCTACACCTTC.

The gene calls are TRBV7-3 and TRBJ2-2, with D perhaps TRBD1 (6 bases). The length of the CDR3 is 16 residues. Looked up from germline, CDR1 is SGHTA and CDR2 is FQGTGA. V dropped 4 bases and J dropped 6 bases, with 18 bases sitting between them. The CDR3 loop is CASSSPTIQGAGELFF. CDR3 coding DNA: TGTGCCAGCAGCTCCCCGACTATACAGGGAGCCGGGGAGCTGTTTTTT.

This sequence joins TRBV4-3 and TRBJ2-4; possibly TRBD1 for D (5 bases). The CDR3 loop spans 14 amino acids. The V and J ends lost 0 bases and 6 bases respectively, with 9 bases between them. The germline gives CDR1 LGHNA, CDR2 YSLEER. The CDR3: CASSQDADINIQYF. The CDR3 nucleotides read TGCGCCAGCAGCCAAGATGCGGACATAAACATTCAGTACTTC.

With respect to this clonotype: Given a much more abundant clone one base away, this may be a read error. The V call is TRBV5-1, the J call TRBJ2-2, with 8 bases aligning to TRBD1. Looked up from germline, CDR1 is SGHRS and CDR2 is YFSETQ. The CDR3 has 16 residues. CDR3 protein: CASSVWTGSSTVELFF. The CDR3 nucleotides are TGCGCCAGCAGCGTATGGACAGGGAGTTCCACCGTGGAGCTGTTTTTT.

The chain joins TRBV4-2 to TRBJ1-1, with 10 bases matching TRBD1. J gave up 5 bases and V 4 bases, and 7 bases lay outside the gene matches. CDR3 length: 15 residues. CDR1 is LGHNA, CDR2 YNFKEQ, per germline. CDR3: CASSRTGQGRTEAFF. Here the CDR3 DNA reads TGTGCCAGCAGCCGAACGGGACAGGGGCGGACTGAAGCTTTCTTT.

Worth noting for this clonotype: Mismatch with germline at one junction end may stem from a read error. The V and J genes are TRBV6-5 and TRBJ1-4, with D unresolved. This CDR3 has 13 residues. Germline values: CDR1 MNHEY, CDR2 SVGAGI. The CDR3 protein is CASSYSAGEELFF. DNA of the CDR3: TGTGCCAGCAGTTACTCCGCGGGTGAAGAACTGTTTTTT.

This clonotype came up a few times. This chain connects TRBV2 to TRBJ1-1; D not resolved. The CDR3 extends over 11 amino acids. Per germline, CDR1 SNHLY and CDR2 FYNNEI. V shed 7 bases and J shed 0 bases, with 3 bases lying between them. The CDR3 loop is CASMLNTEAFF. Written as DNA, the CDR3 is TGTGCCAGCATGTTGAACACTGAAGCTTTCTTT. Together with reference TRBV2 and TRBJ1-1, the CDR3 gives the full variable domain: EPEVTQTPSHQVTQMGQEVILRCVPISNHLYFYWYRQILGQKVEFLVSFYNNEISEKSEIFDDQFSVERPDGSNFTLKIRSTKLEDSAMYFCASMLNTEAFFGQGTRLTVV.